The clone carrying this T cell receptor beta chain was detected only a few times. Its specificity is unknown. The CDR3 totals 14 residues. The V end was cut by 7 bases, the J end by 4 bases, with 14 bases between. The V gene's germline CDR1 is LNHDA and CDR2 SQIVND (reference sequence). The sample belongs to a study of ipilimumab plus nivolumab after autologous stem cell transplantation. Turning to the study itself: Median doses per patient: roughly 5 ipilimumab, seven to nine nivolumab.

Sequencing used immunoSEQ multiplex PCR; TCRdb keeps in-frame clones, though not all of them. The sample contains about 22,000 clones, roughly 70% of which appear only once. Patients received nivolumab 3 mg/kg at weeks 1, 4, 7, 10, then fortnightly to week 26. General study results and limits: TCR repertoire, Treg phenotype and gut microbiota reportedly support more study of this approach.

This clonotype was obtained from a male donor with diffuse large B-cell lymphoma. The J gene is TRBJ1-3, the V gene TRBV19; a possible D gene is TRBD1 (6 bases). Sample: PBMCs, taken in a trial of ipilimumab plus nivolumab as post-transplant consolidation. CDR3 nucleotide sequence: TGTGCCAGTAATAAAGGGGGTAAAGGAAACACCATATATTTT. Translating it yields CASNKGGKGNTIYF.